The sequence of this TCR beta chain was determined in a study of CD8 T cells in ankylosing spondylitis. General study points: Typical of ankylosing spondylitis blood, it appeared, was a TCR beta motif of eight highly homologous variants.

This clonotype was counted between two and nine times. Its antigen is unidentified. Losses at the gene ends were 6 bases for V and 2 bases for J; bases not matched to a gene: 8. CDR3 length: 15 amino acids. Germline V gene sequence: CDR1 MDHEN, CDR2 SYDVKM. TCRdb itself ran the 5' RACE reads through MiXCR, one entry per CDR3 protein. The sample yields roughly 240,000 distinct CDR3 sequences, approximately 30% seen once. Sequencing was carried out using blood, either unsorted or a sorted T cell fraction (not recorded which). This chain connects TRBV28 to TRBJ2-3; 7 bases map to TRBD1. This TCR was recovered from a male donor with ankylosing spondylitis or in good health (not recorded which). The CDR3 bases are TGTGCCAGCAGATCGGGACAGTTATACACAGATACGCAGTATTTT. This translates into CASRSGQLYTDTQYF.